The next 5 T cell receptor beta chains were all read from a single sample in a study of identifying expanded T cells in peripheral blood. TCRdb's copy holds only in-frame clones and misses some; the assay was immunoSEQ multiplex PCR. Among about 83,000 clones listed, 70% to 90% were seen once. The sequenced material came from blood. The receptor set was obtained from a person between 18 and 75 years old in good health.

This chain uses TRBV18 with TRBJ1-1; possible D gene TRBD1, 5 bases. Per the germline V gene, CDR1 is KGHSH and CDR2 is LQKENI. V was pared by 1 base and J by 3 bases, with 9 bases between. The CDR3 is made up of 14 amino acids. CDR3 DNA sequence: TGTGCCAGCTCACCACTTTCGGGGGACACTGAAGCTTTCTTT. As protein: CASSPLSGDTEAFF.

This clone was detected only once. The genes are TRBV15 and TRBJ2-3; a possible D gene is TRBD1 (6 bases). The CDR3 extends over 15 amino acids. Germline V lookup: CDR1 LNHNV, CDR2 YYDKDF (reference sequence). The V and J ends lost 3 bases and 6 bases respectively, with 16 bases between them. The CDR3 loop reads CATSRRQAWRDTQYF. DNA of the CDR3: TGTGCCACCAGCAGGCGACAGGCCTGGAGGGATACGCAGTATTTT.

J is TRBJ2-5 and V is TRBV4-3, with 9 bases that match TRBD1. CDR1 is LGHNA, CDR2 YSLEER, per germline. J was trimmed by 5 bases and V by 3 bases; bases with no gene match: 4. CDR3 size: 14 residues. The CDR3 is CASSQLQGAETQYF. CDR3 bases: TGCGCCAGCAGCCAGCTACAGGGGGCCGAGACCCAGTACTTC.

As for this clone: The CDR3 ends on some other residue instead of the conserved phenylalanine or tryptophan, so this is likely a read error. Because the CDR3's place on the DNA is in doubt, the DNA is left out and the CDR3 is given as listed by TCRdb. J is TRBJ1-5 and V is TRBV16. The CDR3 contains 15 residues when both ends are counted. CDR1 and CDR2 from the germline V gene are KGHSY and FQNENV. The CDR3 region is CASSPGALGISPINM.

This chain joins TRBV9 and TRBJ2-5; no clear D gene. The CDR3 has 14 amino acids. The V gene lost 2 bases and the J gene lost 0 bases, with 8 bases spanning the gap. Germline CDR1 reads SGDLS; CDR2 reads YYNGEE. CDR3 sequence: CASSVYGYQETQYF. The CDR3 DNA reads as TGTGCCAGCAGCGTTTACGGTTACCAAGAGACCCAGTACTTC.